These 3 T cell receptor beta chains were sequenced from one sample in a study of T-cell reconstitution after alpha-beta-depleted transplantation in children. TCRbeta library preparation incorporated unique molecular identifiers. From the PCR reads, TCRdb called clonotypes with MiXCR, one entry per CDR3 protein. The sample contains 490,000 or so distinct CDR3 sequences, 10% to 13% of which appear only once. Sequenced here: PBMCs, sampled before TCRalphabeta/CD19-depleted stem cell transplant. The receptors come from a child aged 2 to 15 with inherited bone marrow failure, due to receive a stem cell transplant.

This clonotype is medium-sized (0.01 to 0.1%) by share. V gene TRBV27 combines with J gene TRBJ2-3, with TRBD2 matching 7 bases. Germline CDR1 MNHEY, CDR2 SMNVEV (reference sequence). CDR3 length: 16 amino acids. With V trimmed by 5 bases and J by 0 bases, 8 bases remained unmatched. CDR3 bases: TGTGCCAGCAGTCCCGGCCTAGCGGAGAGCACAGATACGCAGTATTTT. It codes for CASSPGLAESTDTQYF.

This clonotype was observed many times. CDR3 in DNA: TGCGCCAGCAGCCCCGGACCGCTTCCATACGAGCAGTACTTC. Translating gives CASSPGPLPYEQYF. The V and J genes are TRBV4-1 and TRBJ2-7; D is ambiguous. CDR3 length equals 14 residues. The germline gives CDR1 MGHRA, CDR2 YSYEKL. V lost 4 bases, J lost 4 bases, and 14 bases lay in between.

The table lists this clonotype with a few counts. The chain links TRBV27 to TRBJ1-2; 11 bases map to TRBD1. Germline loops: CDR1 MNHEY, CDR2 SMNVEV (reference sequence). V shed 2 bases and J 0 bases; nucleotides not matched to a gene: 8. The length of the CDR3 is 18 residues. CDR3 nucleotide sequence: TGTGCCAGCAGTTTACTAGGACAGGGGGCGACCACTAACTATGGCTACACCTTC. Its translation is CASSLLGQGATTNYGYTF.